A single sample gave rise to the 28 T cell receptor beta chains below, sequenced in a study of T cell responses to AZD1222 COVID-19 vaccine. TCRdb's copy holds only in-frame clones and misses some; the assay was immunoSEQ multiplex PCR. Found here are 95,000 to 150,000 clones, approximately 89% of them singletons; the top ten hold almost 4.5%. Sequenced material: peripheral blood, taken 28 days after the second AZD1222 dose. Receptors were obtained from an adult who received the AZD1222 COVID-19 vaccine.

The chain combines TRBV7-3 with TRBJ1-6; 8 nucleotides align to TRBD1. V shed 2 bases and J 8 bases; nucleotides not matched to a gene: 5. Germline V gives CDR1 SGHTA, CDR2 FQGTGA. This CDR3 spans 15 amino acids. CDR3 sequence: CASSLHPGGYSPLHF. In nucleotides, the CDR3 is TGTGCCAGCAGCTTACATCCAGGGGGCTATTCACCCCTCCACTTT.

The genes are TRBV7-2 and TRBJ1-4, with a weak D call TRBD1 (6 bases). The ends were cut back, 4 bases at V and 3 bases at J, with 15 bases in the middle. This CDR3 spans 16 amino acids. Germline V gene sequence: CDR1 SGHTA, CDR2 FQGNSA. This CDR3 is CASSSEPTGSNEKLFF. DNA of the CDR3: TGTGCCAGCAGCTCCGAACCCACAGGGTCTAATGAAAAACTGTTTTTT.

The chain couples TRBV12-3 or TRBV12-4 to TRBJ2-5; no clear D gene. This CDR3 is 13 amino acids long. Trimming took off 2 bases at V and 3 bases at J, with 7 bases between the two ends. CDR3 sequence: CASSLIGKETQYF. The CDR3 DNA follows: TGTGCCAGCAGTTTAATTGGGAAAGAGACCCAGTACTTC.

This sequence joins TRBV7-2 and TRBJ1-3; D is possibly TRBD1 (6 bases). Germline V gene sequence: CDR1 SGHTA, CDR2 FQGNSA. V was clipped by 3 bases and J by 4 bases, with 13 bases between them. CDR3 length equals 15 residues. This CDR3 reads CASSFGGAQGNTIYF. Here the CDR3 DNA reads TGTGCCAGCAGCTTTGGGGGGGCACAAGGAAACACCATATATTTT.

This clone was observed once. CDR3 coding DNA: TGTGCCTGGATTATGTCTGAAGCTTTCTTT. This encodes CAWIMSEAFF. The chain employs TRBV30 and TRBJ1-1; D remains unclear. V shed 4 bases and J shed 6 bases, with 6 bases lying between them. The length of the CDR3 is 10 residues. CDR1 and CDR2 from the germline V gene are GTSNPN and SVGIG (reference sequence). Together with reference TRBV30 and TRBJ1-1, the CDR3 gives the full variable domain: SQTIHQWPATLVQPVGSPLSLECTVEGTSNPNLYWYRQAAGRGLQLLFYSVGIGQISSEVPQNLSASRPQDRQFILSSKKLLLSDSGFYLCAWIMSEAFFGQGTRLTVV.

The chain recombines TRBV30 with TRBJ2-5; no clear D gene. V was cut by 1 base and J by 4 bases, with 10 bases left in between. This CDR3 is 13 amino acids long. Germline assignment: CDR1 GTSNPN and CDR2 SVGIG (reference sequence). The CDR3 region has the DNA TGTGCCTGGAGTGGAGTAGCTCTAGAGACCCAGTACTTC. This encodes CAWSGVALETQYF.

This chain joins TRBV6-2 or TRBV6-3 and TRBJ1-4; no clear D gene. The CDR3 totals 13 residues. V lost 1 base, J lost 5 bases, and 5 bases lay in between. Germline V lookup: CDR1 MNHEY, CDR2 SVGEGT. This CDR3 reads CASSYYTNEKLFF. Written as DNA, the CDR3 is TGTGCCAGCAGTTACTATACCAATGAAAAACTGTTTTTT.

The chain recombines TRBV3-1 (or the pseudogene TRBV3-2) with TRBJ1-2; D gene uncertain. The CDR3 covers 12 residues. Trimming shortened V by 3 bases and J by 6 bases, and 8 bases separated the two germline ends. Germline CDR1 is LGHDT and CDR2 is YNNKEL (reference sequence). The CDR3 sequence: CASSQGIDGYTF. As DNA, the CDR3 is TGTGCCAGCAGCCAGGGGATCGATGGCTACACCTTC.

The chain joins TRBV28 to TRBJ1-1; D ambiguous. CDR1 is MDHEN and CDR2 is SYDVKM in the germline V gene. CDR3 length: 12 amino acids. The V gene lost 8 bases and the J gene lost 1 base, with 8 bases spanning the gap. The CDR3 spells CASRHRNTEAFF. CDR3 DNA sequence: TGTGCCAGCCGGCACAGGAACACTGAAGCTTTCTTT.

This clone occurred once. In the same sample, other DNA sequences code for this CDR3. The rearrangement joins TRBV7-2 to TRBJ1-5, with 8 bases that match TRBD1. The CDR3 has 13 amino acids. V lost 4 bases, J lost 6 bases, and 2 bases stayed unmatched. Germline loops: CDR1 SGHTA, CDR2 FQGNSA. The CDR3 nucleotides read TGTGCCAGCAGCTCGGACAGGGCTCAGCCCCAGCATTTT. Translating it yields CASSSDRAQPQHF.

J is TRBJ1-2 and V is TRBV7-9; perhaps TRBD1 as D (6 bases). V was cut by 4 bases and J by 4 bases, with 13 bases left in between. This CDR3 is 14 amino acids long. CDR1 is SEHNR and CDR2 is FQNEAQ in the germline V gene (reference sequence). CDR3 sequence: CASSWGGHTYGYTF. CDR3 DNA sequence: TGTGCCAGCAGCTGGGGGGGGCACACCTATGGCTACACCTTC. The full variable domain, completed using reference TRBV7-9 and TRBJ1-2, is DTGVSQNPRHKITKRGQNVTFRCDPISEHNRLYWYRQTLGQGPEFLTYFQNEAQLEKSRLLSDRFSAERPKGSFSTLEIQRTEQGDSAMYLCASSWGGHTYGYTFGSGTRLTVV.

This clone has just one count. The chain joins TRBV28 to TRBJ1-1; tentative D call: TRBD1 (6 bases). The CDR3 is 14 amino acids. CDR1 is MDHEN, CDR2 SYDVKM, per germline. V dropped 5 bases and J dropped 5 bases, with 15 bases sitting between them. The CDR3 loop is CASSPPGDYTEAFF. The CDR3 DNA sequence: TGTGCCAGCAGTCCACCAGGGGATTATACTGAAGCTTTCTTT.

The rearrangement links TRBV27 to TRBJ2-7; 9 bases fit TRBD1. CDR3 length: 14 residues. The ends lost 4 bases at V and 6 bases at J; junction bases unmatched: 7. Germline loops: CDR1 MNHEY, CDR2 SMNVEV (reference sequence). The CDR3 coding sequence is TGTGCCAGCAGTTCAAAACAGGGGGCGGTCGAGCAGTACTTC. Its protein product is CASSSKQGAVEQYF.

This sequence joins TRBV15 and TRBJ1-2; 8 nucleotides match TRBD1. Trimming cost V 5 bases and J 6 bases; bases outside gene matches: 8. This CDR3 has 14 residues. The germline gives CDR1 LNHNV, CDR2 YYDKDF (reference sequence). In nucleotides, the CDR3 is TGTGCCACCAGCCCTCGGACAGGGATAGATGGCTACACCTTC. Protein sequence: CATSPRTGIDGYTF.

Here the CDR3 reads CASSLWPSGDTEAFF. The CDR3, as DNA: TGTGCCAGCAGCTTATGGCCCAGTGGGGACACTGAAGCTTTCTTT. The chain couples TRBV7-3 to TRBJ1-1, with D uncertain. V lost 2 bases and J 3 bases, leaving 13 bases between the germline ends. Germline V gene lookup returns CDR1 SGHTA and CDR2 FQGTGA. The CDR3 totals 15 residues. The complete variable domain, with remaining parts taken from reference TRBV7-3 and TRBJ1-1, reads GAGVSQTPSNKVTEKGKYVELRCDPISGHTALYWYRQSLGQGPEFLIYFQGTGAADDSGLPNDRFFAVRPEGSVSTLKIQRTERGDSAVYLCASSLWPSGDTEAFFGQGTRLTVV.

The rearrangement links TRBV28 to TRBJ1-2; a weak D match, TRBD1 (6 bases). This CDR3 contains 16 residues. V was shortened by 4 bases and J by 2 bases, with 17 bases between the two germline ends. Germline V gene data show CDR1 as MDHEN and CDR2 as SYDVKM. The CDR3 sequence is CASSSHDTGPNYGYTF. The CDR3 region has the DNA TGTGCCAGCAGTTCCCACGACACAGGGCCCAACTATGGCTACACCTTC.

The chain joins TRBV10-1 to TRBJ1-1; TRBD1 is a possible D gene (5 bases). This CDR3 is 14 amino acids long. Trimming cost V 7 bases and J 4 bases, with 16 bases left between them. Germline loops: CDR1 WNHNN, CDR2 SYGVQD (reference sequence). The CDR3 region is CASIGDSPGTEAFF. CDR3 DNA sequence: TGCGCCAGCATAGGGGATTCTCCGGGCACTGAAGCTTTCTTT.

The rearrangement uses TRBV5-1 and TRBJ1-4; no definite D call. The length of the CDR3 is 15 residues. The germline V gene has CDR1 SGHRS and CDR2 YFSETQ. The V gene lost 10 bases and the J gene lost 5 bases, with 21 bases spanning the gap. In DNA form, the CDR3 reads TGCGCCCCCGAGGATCGGGCGGGGTTCAATGAAAAACTGTTTTTT. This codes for CAPEDRAGFNEKLFF. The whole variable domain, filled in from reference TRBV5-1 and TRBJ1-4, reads KAGVTQTPRYLIKTRGQQVTLSCSPISGHRSVSWYQQTPGQGLQFLFEYFSETQRNKGNFPGRFSGRQFSNSRSEMNVSTLELGDSALYLCAPEDRAGFNEKLFFGSGTQLSVL.

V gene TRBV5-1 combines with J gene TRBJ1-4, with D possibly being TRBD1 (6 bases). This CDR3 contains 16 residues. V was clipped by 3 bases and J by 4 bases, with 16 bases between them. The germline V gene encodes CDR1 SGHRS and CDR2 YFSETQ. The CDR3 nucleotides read TGCGCCAGCAGCTCTTCTGACAGGAGAAGTAATGAAAAACTGTTTTTT. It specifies CASSSSDRRSNEKLFF.

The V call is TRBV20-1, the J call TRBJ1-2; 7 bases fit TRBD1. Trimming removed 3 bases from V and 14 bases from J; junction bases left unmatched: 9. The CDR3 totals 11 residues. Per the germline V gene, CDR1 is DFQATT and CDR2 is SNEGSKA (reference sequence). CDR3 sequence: CSASEGALGTF. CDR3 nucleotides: TGCAGTGCTAGTGAGGGGGCGCTCGGGACCTTC.

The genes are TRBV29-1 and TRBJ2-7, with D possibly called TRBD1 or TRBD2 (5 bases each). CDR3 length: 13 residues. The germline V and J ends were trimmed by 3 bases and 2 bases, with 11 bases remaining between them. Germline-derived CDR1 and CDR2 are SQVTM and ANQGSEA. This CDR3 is CSVDSGLPYEQYF. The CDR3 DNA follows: TGCAGCGTTGACTCGGGGCTTCCCTACGAGCAGTACTTC.

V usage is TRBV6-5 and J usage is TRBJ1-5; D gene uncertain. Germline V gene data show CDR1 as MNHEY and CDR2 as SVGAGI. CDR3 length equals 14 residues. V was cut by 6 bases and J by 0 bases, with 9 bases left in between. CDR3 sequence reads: CASRGTTSNQPQHF. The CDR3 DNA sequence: TGTGCCAGCAGAGGCACAACTAGCAATCAGCCCCAGCATTTT.

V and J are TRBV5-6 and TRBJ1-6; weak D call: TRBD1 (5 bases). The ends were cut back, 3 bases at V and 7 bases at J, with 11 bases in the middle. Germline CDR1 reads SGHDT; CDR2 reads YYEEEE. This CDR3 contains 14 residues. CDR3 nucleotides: TGTGCCAGCAGCTGGGACGTTAGGAATTCACCCCTCCACTTT. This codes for CASSWDVRNSPLHF.

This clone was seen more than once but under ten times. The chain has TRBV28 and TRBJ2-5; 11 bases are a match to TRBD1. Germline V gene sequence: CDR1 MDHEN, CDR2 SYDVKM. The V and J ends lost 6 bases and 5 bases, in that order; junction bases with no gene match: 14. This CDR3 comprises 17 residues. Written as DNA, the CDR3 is TGTGCCAGCAGGCTTGTCGGGACAGGGGGACGTCGGGAGACCCAGTACTTC. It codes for CASRLVGTGGRRETQYF.

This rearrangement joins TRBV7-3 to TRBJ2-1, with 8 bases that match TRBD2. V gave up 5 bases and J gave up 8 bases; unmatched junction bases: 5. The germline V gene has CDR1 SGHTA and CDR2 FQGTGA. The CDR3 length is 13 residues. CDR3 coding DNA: TGTGCCAGCAGCCTCTACGGGGGGGATGAGCAGTTCTTC. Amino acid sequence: CASSLYGGDEQFF. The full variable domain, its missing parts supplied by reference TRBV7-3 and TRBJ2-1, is GAGVSQTPSNKVTEKGKYVELRCDPISGHTALYWYRQSLGQGPEFLIYFQGTGAADDSGLPNDRFFAVRPEGSVSTLKIQRTERGDSAVYLCASSLYGGDEQFFGPGTRLTVL.

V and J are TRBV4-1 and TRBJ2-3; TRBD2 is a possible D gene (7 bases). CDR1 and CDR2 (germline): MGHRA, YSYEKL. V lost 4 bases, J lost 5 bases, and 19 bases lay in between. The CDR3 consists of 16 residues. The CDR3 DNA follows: TGCGCCAGCAGCCGAGGCATGGGGGCGGGAGAAGATACGCAGTATTTT. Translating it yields CASSRGMGAGEDTQYF.

CDR3 DNA sequence: TGTGCCAGCAGCCCCGGCCGGGACAGGGCGCGGGGTGGCTACACCTTC. It translates to CASSPGRDRARGGYTF. The chain links TRBV3-1 (or the pseudogene TRBV3-2) to TRBJ1-2, with 9 bases identical to TRBD1. The CDR3 has 16 residues. The J segment lost 7 bases and the V segment lost 4 bases, leaving 13 bases of the junction unmatched. From germline, CDR1 is LGHDT and CDR2 YNNKEL (reference sequence).

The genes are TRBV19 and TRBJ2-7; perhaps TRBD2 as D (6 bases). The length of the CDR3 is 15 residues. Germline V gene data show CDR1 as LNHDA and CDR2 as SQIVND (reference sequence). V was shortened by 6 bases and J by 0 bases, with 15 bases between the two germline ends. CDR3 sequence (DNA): TGTGCCAGTAGGGATTGGGGGGACCACTCCTACGAGCAGTACTTC. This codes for CASRDWGDHSYEQYF. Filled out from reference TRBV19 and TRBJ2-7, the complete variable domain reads DGGITQSPKYLFRKEGQNVTLSCEQNLNHDAMYWYRQDPGQGLRLIYYSQIVNDFQKGDIAEGYSVSREKKESFPLTVTSAQKNPTAFYLCASRDWGDHSYEQYFGPGTRLTVT.